This record covers a single T cell receptor (beta chain). What it binds is not known. The CDR3 runs 13 residues. Germline V CDR1 and CDR2: SGHAT, FQNNGV. Trimming took off 4 bases at V and 6 bases at J, with 12 bases between the two ends. The sample belongs to a study of beta chain features in type 1 diabetes. Findings of the study overall: A moderate, significant TCRB CDR3 shortening appeared in type 1 diabetes across four CD4+ subsets.

Sequenced material consisted of expressed TCRB transcripts (all of the isolated RNA was reverse transcribed). Sequenced by immunoSEQ multiplex PCR; TCRdb stores in-frame clones only, minus some. The sample has a few hundred thousand clones, over 9% seen once; the top ten hold 0.55% to 0.75%. Sequencing input: central memory CD4+ T cells from blood. The receptor was derived from a man in his thirties or forties with type 1 diabetes. The J gene is TRBJ1-1, the V gene TRBV11-2; weak D call: TRBD1 (6 bases). The CDR3 region is CASSSTGLPEAFF. The DNA of the CDR3 is TGTGCCAGCAGCTCTACAGGGCTCCCTGAAGCTTTCTTT.